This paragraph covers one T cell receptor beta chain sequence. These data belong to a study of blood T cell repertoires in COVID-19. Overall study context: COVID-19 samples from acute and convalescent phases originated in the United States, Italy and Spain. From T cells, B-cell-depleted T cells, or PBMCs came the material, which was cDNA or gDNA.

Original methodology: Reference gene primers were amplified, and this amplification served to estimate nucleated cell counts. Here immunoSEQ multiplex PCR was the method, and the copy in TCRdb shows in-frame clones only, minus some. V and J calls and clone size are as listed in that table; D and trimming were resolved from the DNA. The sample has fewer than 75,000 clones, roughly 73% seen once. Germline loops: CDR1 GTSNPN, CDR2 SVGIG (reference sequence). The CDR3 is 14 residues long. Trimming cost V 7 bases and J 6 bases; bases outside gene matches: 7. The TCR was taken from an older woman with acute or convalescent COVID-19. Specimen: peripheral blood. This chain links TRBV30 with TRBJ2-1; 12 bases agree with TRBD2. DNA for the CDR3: TGTGCCTCTAGGACTAGCGGGGTTCGCAATGAGCAGTTCTTC. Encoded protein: CASRTSGVRNEQFF.